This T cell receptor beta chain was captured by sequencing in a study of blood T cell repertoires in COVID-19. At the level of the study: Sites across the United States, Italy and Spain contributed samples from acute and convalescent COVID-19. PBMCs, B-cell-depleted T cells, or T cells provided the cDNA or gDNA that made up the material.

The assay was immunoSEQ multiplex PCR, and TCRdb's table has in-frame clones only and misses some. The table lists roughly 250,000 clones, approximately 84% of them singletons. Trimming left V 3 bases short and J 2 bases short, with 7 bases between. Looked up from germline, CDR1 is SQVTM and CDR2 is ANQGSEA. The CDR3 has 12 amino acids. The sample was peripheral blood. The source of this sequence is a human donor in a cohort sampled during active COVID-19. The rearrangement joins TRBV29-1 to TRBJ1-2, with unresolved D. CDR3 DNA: TGCAGCGTTGATTCAGCGAACTATGGCTACACCTTC. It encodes CSVDSANYGYTF.